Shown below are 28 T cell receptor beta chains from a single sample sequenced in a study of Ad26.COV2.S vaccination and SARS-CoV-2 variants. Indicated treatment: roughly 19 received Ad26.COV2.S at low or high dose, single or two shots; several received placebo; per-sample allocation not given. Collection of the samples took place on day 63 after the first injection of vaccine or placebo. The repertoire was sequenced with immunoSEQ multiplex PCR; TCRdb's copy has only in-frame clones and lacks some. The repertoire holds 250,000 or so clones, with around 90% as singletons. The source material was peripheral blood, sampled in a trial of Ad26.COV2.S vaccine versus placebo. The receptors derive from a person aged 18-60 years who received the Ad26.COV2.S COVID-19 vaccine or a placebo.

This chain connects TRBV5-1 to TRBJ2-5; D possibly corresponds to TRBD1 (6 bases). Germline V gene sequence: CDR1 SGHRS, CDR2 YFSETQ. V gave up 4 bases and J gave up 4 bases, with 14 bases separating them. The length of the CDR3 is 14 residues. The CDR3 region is CASSLGTQRETQYF. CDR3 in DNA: TGCGCCAGCAGCCTTGGGACACAGAGAGAGACCCAGTACTTC.

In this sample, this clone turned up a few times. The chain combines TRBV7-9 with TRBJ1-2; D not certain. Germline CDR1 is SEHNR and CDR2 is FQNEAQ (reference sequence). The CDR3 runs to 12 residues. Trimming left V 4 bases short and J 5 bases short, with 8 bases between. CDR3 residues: CASSSGSYGYTF. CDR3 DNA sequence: TGTGCCAGCAGCTCCGGGTCGTATGGCTACACCTTC.

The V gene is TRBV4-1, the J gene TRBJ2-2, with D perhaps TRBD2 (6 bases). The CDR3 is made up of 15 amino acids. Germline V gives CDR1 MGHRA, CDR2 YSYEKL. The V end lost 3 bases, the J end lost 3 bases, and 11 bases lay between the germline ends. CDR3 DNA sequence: TGCGCCAGCAGCCAGAGGAGGGCCTACACCGGGGAGCTGTTTTTT. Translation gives CASSQRRAYTGELFF.

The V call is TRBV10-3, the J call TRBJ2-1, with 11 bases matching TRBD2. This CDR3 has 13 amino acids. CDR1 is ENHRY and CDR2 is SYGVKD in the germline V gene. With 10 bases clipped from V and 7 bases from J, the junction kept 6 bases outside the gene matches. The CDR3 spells CATLAGVDNEQFF. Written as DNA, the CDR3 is TGTGCCACACTAGCGGGGGTTGATAATGAGCAGTTCTTC.

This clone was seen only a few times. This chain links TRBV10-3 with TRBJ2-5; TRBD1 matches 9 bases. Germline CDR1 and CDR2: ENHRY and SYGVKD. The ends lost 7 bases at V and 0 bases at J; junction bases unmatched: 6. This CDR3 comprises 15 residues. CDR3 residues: CAITSDRGYQETQYF. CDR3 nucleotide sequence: TGTGCCATCACCTCGGACAGGGGCTACCAAGAGACCCAGTACTTC.

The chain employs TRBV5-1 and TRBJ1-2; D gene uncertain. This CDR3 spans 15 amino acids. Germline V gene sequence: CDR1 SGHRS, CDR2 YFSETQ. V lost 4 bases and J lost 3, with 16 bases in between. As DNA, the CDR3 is TGCGCCAGCAGCCCCAGTAGTACATTCTACTATGGCTACACCTTC. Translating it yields CASSPSSTFYYGYTF. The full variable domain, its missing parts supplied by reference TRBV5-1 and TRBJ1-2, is KAGVTQTPRYLIKTRGQQVTLSCSPISGHRSVSWYQQTPGQGLQFLFEYFSETQRNKGNFPGRFSGRQFSNSRSEMNVSTLELGDSALYLCASSPSSTFYYGYTFGSGTRLTVV.

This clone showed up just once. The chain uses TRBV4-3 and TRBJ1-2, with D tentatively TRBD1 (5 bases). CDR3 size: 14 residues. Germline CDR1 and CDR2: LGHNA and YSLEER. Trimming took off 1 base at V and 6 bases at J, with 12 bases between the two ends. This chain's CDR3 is CASSQGVRGDGYTF. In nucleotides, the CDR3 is TGCGCCAGCAGCCAAGGGGTGAGGGGAGATGGCTACACCTTC.

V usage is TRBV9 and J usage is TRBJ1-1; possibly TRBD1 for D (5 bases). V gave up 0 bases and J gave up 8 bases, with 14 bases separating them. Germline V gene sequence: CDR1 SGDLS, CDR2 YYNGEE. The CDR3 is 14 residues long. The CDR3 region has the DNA TGTGCCAGCAGCGTAGGGCAGCGGCGGGGGGAAGCTTTCTTT. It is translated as CASSVGQRRGEAFF. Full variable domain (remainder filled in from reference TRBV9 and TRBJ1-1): DSGVTQTPKHLITATGQRVTLRCSPRSGDLSVYWYQQSLDQGLQFLIQYYNGEERAKGNILERFSAQQFPDLHSELNLSSLELGDSALYFCASSVGQRRGEAFFGQGTRLTVV.

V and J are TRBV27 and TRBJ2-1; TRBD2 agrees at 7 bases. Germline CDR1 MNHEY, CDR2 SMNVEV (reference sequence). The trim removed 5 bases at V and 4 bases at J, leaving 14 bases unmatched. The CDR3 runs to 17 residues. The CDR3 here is CASSPTLADLLYNEQFF. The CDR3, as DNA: TGTGCCAGCAGTCCTACCCTAGCGGATCTACTATACAATGAGCAGTTCTTC.

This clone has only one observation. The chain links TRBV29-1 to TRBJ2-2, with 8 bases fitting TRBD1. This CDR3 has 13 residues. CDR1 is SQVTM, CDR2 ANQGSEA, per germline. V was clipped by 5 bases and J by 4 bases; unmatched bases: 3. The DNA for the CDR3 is TGCAGCGTTCGTCAGGGGGCCACCGGGGAGCTGTTTTTT. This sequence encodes CSVRQGATGELFF.

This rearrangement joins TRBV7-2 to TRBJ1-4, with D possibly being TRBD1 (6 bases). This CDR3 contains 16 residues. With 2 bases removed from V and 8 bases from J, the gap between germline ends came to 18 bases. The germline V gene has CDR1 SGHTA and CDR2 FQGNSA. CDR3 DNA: TGTGCCAGCAGCTTAAATCCGGGGGCGGGTCGGGAAAAACTGTTTTTT. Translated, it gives CASSLNPGAGREKLFF.

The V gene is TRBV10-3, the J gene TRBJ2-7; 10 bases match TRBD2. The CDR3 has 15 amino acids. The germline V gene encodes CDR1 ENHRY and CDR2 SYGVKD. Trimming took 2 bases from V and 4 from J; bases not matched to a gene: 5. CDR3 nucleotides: TGTGCCATCAGTGAGAGTCAGACTAGCGGGTACGAGCAGTACGTC. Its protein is CAISESQTSGYEQYV.

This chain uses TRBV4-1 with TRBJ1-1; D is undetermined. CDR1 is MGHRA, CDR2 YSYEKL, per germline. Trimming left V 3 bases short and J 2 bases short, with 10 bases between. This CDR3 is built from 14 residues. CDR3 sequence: CASSQRNSNTEAFF. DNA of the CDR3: TGCGCCAGCAGCCAGAGGAACTCCAACACTGAAGCTTTCTTT.

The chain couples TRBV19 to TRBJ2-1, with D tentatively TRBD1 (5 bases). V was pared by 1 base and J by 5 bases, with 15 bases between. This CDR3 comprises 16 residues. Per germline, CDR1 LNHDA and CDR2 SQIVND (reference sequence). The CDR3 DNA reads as TGTGCCAGTAGTATAGCGCAGACAGTGGGGAACAATGAGCAGTTCTTC. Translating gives CASSIAQTVGNNEQFF.

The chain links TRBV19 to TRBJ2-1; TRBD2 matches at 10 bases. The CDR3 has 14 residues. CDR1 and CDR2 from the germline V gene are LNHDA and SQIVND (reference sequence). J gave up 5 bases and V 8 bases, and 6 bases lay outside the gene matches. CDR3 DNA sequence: TGTGCCAGTTCTAGCGGGAGTTTCAACAATGAGCAGTTCTTC. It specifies CASSSGSFNNEQFF.

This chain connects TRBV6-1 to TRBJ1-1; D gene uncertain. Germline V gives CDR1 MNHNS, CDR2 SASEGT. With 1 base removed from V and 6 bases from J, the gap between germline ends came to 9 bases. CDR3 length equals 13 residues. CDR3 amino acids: CASSEDIWAEAFF. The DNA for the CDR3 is TGTGCCAGCAGTGAAGACATATGGGCTGAAGCTTTCTTT.

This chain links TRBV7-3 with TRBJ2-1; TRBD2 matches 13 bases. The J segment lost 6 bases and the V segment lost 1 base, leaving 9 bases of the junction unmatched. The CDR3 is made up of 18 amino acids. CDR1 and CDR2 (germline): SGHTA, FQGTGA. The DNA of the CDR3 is TGTGCCAGCAGCTTAAAGGTCGGACTAGCGGGGGTCACCAATGAGCAGTTCTTC. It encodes CASSLKVGLAGVTNEQFF.

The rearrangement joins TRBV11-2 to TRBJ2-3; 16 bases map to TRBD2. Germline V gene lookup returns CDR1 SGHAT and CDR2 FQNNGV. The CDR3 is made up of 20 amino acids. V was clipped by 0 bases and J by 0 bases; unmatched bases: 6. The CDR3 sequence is CASSLEGLAGGTTSTDTQYF. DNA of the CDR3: TGTGCCAGCAGCTTAGAGGGACTAGCGGGGGGGACGACTAGCACAGATACGCAGTATTTT. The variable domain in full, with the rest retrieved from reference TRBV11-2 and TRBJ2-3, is EAGVAQSPRYKIIEKRQSVAFWCNPISGHATLYWYQQILGQGPKLLIQFQNNGVVDDSQLPKDRFSAERLKGVDSTLKIQPAKLEDSAVYLCASSLEGLAGGTTSTDTQYFGPGTRLTVL.

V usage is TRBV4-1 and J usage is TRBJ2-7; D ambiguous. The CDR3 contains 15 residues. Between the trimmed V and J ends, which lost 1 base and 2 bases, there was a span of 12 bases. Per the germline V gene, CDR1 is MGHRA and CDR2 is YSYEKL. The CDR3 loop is CASSQVASLTYEQYF. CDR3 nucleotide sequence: TGCGCCAGCAGCCAAGTGGCAAGCTTAACCTACGAGCAGTACTTC.

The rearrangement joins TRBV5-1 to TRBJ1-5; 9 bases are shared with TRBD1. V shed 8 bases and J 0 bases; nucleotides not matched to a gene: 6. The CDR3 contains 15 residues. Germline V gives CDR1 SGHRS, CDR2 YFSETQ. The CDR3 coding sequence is TGCGCCAGTCGACAGGGGGTTTATAGCAATCAGCCCCAGCATTTT. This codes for CASRQGVYSNQPQHF. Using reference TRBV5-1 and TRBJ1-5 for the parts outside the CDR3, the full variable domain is KAGVTQTPRYLIKTRGQQVTLSCSPISGHRSVSWYQQTPGQGLQFLFEYFSETQRNKGNFPGRFSGRQFSNSRSEMNVSTLELGDSALYLCASRQGVYSNQPQHFGDGTRLSIL.

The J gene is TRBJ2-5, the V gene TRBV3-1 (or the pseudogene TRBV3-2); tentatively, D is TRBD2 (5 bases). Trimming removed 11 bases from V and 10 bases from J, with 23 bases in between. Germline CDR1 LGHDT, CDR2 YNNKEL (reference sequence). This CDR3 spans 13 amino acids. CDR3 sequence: CAGVVNEEEIQYF. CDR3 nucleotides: TGTGCCGGGGTAGTTAACGAGGAGGAAATCCAGTACTTC.

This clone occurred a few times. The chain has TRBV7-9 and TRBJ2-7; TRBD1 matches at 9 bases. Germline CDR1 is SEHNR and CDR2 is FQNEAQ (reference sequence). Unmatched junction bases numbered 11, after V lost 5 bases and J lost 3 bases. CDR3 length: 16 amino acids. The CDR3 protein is CASSQRGQGFYYEQYV. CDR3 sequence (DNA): TGTGCCAGCAGCCAGCGGGGACAGGGCTTCTACTACGAGCAGTACGTC.

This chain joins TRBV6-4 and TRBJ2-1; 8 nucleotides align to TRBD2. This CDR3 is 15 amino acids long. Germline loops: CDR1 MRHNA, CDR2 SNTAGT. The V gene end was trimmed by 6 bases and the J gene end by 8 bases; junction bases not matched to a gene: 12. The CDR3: CASSPASGRDHEQFF. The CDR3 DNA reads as TGTGCCAGCAGCCCCGCCAGCGGGAGAGACCATGAGCAGTTCTTC.

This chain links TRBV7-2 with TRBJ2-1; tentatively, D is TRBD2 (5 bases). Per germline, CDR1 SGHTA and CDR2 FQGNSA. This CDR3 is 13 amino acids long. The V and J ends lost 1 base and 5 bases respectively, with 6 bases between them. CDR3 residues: CASSLGGHNEQFF. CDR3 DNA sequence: TGTGCCAGCAGCTTAGGCGGGCACAATGAGCAGTTCTTC. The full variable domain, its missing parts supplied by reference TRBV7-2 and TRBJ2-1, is GAGVSQSPSNKVTEKGKDVELRCDPISGHTALYWYRQSLGQGLEFLIYFQGNSAPDKSGLPSDRFSAERTGGSVSTLTIQRTQQEDSAVYLCASSLGGHNEQFFGPGTRLTVL.

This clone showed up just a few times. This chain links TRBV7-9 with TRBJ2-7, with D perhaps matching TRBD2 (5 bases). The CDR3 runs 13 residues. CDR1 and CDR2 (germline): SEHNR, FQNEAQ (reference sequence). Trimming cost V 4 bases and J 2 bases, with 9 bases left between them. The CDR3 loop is CASSSGLAYEQYF. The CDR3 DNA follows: TGTGCCAGCAGCTCAGGACTTGCCTACGAGCAGTACTTC.

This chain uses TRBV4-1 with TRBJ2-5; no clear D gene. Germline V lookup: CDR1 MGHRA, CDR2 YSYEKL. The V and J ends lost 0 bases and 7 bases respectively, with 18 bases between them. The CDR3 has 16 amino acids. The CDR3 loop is CASSQDSRSPFGTQYF. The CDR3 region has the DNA TGCGCCAGCAGCCAAGACTCTAGGTCCCCTTTTGGGACCCAGTACTTC.

CDR3 bases: TGTGCCAGCAGCCTTGGACAGGGTGGCGACACCATATATTTT. It translates to CASSLGQGGDTIYF. The V and J genes are TRBV3-1 (or the pseudogene TRBV3-2) and TRBJ1-3; the match to TRBD1 covers 8 bases. V trimming: 4 bases; J trimming: 8 bases; junction bases outside the gene matches: 7. The CDR3 length is 14 residues. CDR1 is LGHDT and CDR2 is YNNKEL in the germline V gene (reference sequence).

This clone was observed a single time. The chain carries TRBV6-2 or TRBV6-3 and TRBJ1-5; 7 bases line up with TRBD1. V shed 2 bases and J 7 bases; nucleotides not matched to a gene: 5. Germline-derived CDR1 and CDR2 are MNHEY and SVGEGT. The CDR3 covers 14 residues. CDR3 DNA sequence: TGTGCCAGCAGTTACGACAGGGCCAGGCAGCCCCAGCATTTT. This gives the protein CASSYDRARQPQHF.